This section outlines one T cell receptor beta chain sequence together with its context. This record comes from a study of blood T cell repertoires in COVID-19. Study information: Acute and convalescent COVID-19 samples came from the United States, Italy and Spain. T cells, B-cell-depleted T cells, or PBMCs supplied cDNA or gDNA.

CDR1 is MDHEN, CDR2 SYDVKM, per germline. The CDR3 spans 12 residues. Trimming cost V 8 bases and J 4 bases, with 11 bases left between them. In the study's own analysis: Amplification of reference gene primers provided the estimated nucleated cell counts. The assay was immunoSEQ multiplex PCR, and TCRdb's table has in-frame clones only and misses some. V and J calls and clone size are given by that table; D and trimming were obtained from the DNA. This sample carries roughly 140,000 clones, around 83% of them seen once, and the ten largest clones take less than 5%. The clonotype was recovered from a woman older than 75 with acute or convalescent COVID-19. The material sequenced was peripheral blood. J is TRBJ1-2 and V is TRBV28; D is perhaps TRBD1 (6 bases). CDR3: CASGVTGYGYTF. CDR3 DNA: TGTGCCAGCGGGGTGACAGGCTATGGCTACACCTTC.